These 8 T cell receptor beta chains were sequenced from one sample in a study of immune evolution from preneoplasia to lung adenocarcinoma. Libraries were prepared by immunoSEQ multiplex PCR; TCRdb keeps only in-frame clonotypes and omits some of them. This sample has about 6,300 clones, with approximately 80% found just once. Sequencing was done on a sample of FFPE lung adenocarcinoma in situ tissue. These receptors were obtained from a donor older than 65 with lung adenocarcinoma.

V is TRBV9 and J is TRBJ2-1, with D possibly being TRBD1 (6 bases). This CDR3 comprises 15 residues. Germline lookup yields CDR1 SGDLS and CDR2 YYNGEE. V gave up 1 base and J gave up 0 bases, with 8 bases separating them. The CDR3 protein is CASSVTGSSYNEQFF. CDR3 DNA sequence: TGTGCCAGCAGCGTAACAGGGAGCTCCTACAATGAGCAGTTCTTC. The full variable domain, its missing parts supplied by reference TRBV9 and TRBJ2-1, is DSGVTQTPKHLITATGQRVTLRCSPRSGDLSVYWYQQSLDQGLQFLIQYYNGEERAKGNILERFSAQQFPDLHSELNLSSLELGDSALYFCASSVTGSSYNEQFFGPGTRLTVL.

This clone was observed a single time. The V gene is TRBV21-1, the J gene TRBJ1-4. TRBV21-1 is deemed a pseudogene. The CDR3 covers 13 residues. CDR3 residues: CARRWGFNEKLFF. The CDR3 DNA follows: TGTGCCAGGAGGTGGGGGTTTAATGAAAAACTGTTTTTT.

The chain employs TRBV5-5 and TRBJ2-6; no reliable D call. Germline V CDR1 and CDR2: SGHKS, YYEKEE (reference sequence). The CDR3 loop spans 15 amino acids. Trimming took 5 bases from V and 4 from J, leaving 13 bases between them. DNA of the CDR3: TGTGCCAGCAGTCTCGGTGACGGGGGGGCCAACGTCCTGACTTTC. It specifies CASSLGDGGANVLTF.

The genes are TRBV29-1 and TRBJ2-7; 7 bases agree with TRBD1. V dropped 6 bases and J dropped 3; count of bases not matched to a gene: 8. Germline values: CDR1 SQVTM, CDR2 ANQGSEA. The CDR3 has 13 residues. CDR3 coding DNA: TGCAGCGTCTTACCCGGGGACAGCTACGAGCAGTACTTC. Translation gives CSVLPGDSYEQYF.

This chain uses TRBV5-1 with TRBJ1-1; 10 nucleotides match TRBD1. Germline assignment: CDR1 SGHRS and CDR2 YFSETQ. The CDR3 length is 14 residues. The ends lost 3 bases at V and 8 bases at J; junction bases unmatched: 7. The DNA for the CDR3 is TGCGCCAGCAGCTCGCGGGACAGGGGCCTCGAAGCTTTCTTT. As protein: CASSSRDRGLEAFF.

Comment on this clone: The identical CDR3 is also encoded by other nucleotide sequences in the sample. CDR3: CASGSGQPQHF. CDR3 sequence (DNA): TGTGCTAGTGGCTCTGGGCAGCCCCAGCATTTT. The J gene is TRBJ1-5, the V gene TRBV12-5; D not resolved. The CDR3 extends over 11 amino acids. Germline V gene lookup returns CDR1 LGHNT and CDR2 FRNRAP. V was shortened by 6 bases and J by 7 bases, with 7 bases between the two germline ends.

The CDR3, as DNA: TGTGCCAGCAGCCTTGACGGGCGAAATGAGCAGTTCTTC. Amino acid sequence: CASSLDGRNEQFF. J is TRBJ2-1 and V is TRBV4-2; no clear D. Germline values: CDR1 LGHNA, CDR2 YNFKEQ. The CDR3 extends over 13 amino acids. V was shortened by 4 bases and J by 7 bases, with 11 bases between the two germline ends.

V usage is TRBV29-1 and J usage is TRBJ1-1; D is uncertain. The CDR3 spans 13 residues. From germline, CDR1 is SQVTM and CDR2 ANQGSEA. V was clipped by 7 bases and J by 0 bases, with 12 bases between them. CDR3 bases: TGCAGCGCCGCGGTGGGGATGAACACTGAAGCTTTCTTT. Its translation is CSAAVGMNTEAFF. Full variable domain (rest looked up from reference TRBV29-1 and TRBJ1-1): SAVISQKPSRDICQRGTSLTIQCQVDSQVTMMFWYRQQPGQSLTLIATANQGSEATYESGFVIDKFPISRPNLTFSTLTVSNMSPEDSSIYLCSAAVGMNTEAFFGQGTRLTVV.